Listed below are T cell receptor beta chains from one sample, sequenced in a study of CD4 and CD8 cells across lung adenocarcinoma regions. A single record per CDR3 protein comes from TCRdb applying MiXCR to the PCR reads. The sample lists approximately 18,000 distinct CDR3 sequences; roughly 51% were seen once. Sequencing input: CD8+ T cells from the center of a lung tumor. The receptor source for this set is a female donor with lung adenocarcinoma. The CD4 and CD8 labels of this study may be unreliable. The CDR3 runs from the conserved cysteine through the conserved F or W. Each record gives: V gene, clone size, J gene, D gene, CDR3 DNA, CDR3 protein. The D gene is left open where the match is weak. Size tells how often a clone was seen (once, few, many) or the class of an expanded clone, and some rows leave it out.

V gene: TRBV6-1; clone size: few; J gene: TRBJ2-1; D gene: TRBD2; CDR3 DNA: TGTGCCAGTGCTCTAGCGGGAGCACAGGAGCAGTTCTTC; CDR3 protein: CASALAGAQEQFF
V gene: TRBV6-1; clone size: .; J gene: TRBJ2-5; D gene: TRBD1; CDR3 DNA: TGTGCCAGCGGGAGACAGGGGGAGACCCAGTACTTC; CDR3 protein: CASGRQGETQYF
V gene: TRBV6-2/TRBV6-3; clone size: .; J gene: TRBJ2-3; D gene: .; CDR3 DNA: TGTGCCAGCAGTACCCAGGGGATGGGGACGCAGTATTTT; CDR3 protein: CASSTQGMGTQYF
V gene: TRBV11-2; clone size: .; J gene: TRBJ2-1; D gene: .; CDR3 DNA: TGTGCCAGCAGCCCACAGAGGGACAATGAGCAGTTCTTC; CDR3 protein: CASSPQRDNEQFF
V gene: TRBV28; clone size: .; J gene: TRBJ2-7; D gene: .; CDR3 DNA: TGTGCCAGCAGTCTTAATCCTTCCGAGCAGTACTTC; CDR3 protein: CASSLNPSEQYF
V gene: TRBV6-2/TRBV6-3; clone size: many; J gene: TRBJ2-1; D gene: .; CDR3 DNA: TGTGCCAGCAGTATGTCGGACCATTTGCGGTTCTTC; CDR3 protein: CASSMSDHLRFF
V gene: TRBV27; clone size: .; J gene: TRBJ2-3; D gene: .; CDR3 DNA: TGTGCCAGCACCTGTTGGCGGGGCACTAGCACAGATACCCAGTATTTT; CDR3 protein: CASTCWRGTSTDTQYF
V gene: TRBV10-1; clone size: few; J gene: TRBJ2-5; D gene: .; CDR3 DNA: TGCGCCAGCAGTGAGTCCGGAAGCGGGCTCCAAGAGACCCAGTACTTC; CDR3 protein: CASSESGSGLQETQYF
V gene: TRBV27; clone size: .; J gene: TRBJ2-6; D gene: .; CDR3 DNA: TGTGCCAGCAGTTTACTCAGGGCCACAGACACTCAGTATTTC; CDR3 protein: CASSLLRATDTQYF
V gene: TRBV6-1; clone size: .; J gene: TRBJ2-6; D gene: .; CDR3 DNA: TGTGCCAGCGGGGGGGGTGCAGGGCCGGGGGCCAACGTGCTGACCTTC; CDR3 protein: CASGGGAGPGANVLTF
V gene: TRBV25-1; clone size: .; J gene: TRBJ2-3; D gene: TRBD2; CDR3 DNA: TGTGCCAGCAGTGAATCGGTAGCGGGGGCAAAAGATATGCAGTATTTC; CDR3 protein: CASSESVAGAKDMQYF
V gene: TRBV27; clone size: .; J gene: TRBJ2-3; D gene: .; CDR3 DNA: TGTTCCAGCACGGGCGCCGGGGGCCGAGACACAGATACGCAGTACTTT; CDR3 protein: CSSTGAGGRDTDTQYF
V gene: TRBV6-1; clone size: .; J gene: TRBJ1-2; D gene: TRBD1; CDR3 DNA: TGTGCCAGCCAACTGGGACCGGGACAGGGACGCTATGGCTACACCTTC; CDR3 protein: CASQLGPGQGRYGYTF
V gene: TRBV6-5; clone size: medium-sized; J gene: TRBJ2-7; D gene: TRBD2; CDR3 DNA: TGTGCCAGCAGTTACGCGAGCGGGAACTACGAGCAGTACTTC; CDR3 protein: CASSYASGNYEQYF
V gene: TRBV14; clone size: .; J gene: TRBJ2-2; D gene: TRBD1; CDR3 DNA: TGTGCCAGCAGCCTCCGGACAGGGGGCGCGACCGGGGAGCTGTTTTTT; CDR3 protein: CASSLRTGGATGELFF
V gene: TRBV6-1; clone size: once; J gene: TRBJ2-3; D gene: .; CDR3 DNA: TGTGCCCGCGGGGGAGACAGGGTGAGCACAGATACGCAGTTTTTT; CDR3 protein: CARGGDRVSTDTQFF
V gene: TRBV4-2; clone size: .; J gene: TRBJ2-3; D gene: TRBD2; CDR3 DNA: TGTGCCAGCAGCCAAGATTTAGCGGGGGGCACAGATACGCAGTATTTT; CDR3 protein: CASSQDLAGGTDTQYF
V gene: TRBV7-8; clone size: .; J gene: TRBJ2-2; D gene: .; CDR3 DNA: TGTGCCAGCACCCCGGAGAGAACCACCGGGGAGCTGTTTTTT; CDR3 protein: CASTPERTTGELFF
V gene: TRBV7-6; clone size: .; J gene: TRBJ2-1; D gene: .; CDR3 DNA: TGTGCCAGCAGCTTTACTACAGGGATTAGCTCCTACGAGCAGTTCTTC; CDR3 protein: CASSFTTGISSYEQFF
V gene: TRBV6-1; clone size: .; J gene: TRBJ2-4; D gene: .; CDR3 DNA: TGTGCCAGCAGCGAAGGGGAGCTCAGAGCCAAAGACACTCAGTATTTC; CDR3 protein: CASSEGELRAKDTQYF
V gene: TRBV6-1; clone size: .; J gene: TRBJ2-3; D gene: .; CDR3 DNA: TGTGCCAGCAGTGAAGGGGGCTGCCTTTCCCCAGATACGCAGTATTTC; CDR3 protein: CASSEGGCLSPDTQYF
V gene: TRBV7-6; clone size: once; J gene: TRBJ2-1; D gene: TRBD2; CDR3 DNA: TGTGCCAGCCGGGCGGGACTAGCGGACAATGAGCAGTTCTTC; CDR3 protein: CASRAGLADNEQFF
V gene: TRBV4-3; clone size: .; J gene: TRBJ1-1; D gene: .; CDR3 DNA: TGCGCCAGCAGCCAAGGCGTTGCGGGTACTGAAGCTTTCTTT; CDR3 protein: CASSQGVAGTEAFF
V gene: TRBV10-1; clone size: .; J gene: TRBJ2-7; D gene: TRBD2; CDR3 DNA: TGCGCCAGCAGTGAGGCGGGAGCGGCCTACGAGCAGTACTTC; CDR3 protein: CASSEAGAAYEQYF
V gene: TRBV10-3; clone size: many; J gene: TRBJ2-7; D gene: .; CDR3 DNA: TGTGCCATCAGGGGAGGGGACAAATCCTACGAGCAGTACTTC; CDR3 protein: CAIRGGDKSYEQYF
V gene: TRBV6-5; clone size: few; J gene: TRBJ2-3; D gene: TRBD2; CDR3 DNA: TGTGCCAGCAGTTACCAGAGCGGGACGAGCACAGATACGCAGTATTTT; CDR3 protein: CASSYQSGTSTDTQYF
V gene: TRBV27; clone size: .; J gene: TRBJ2-5; D gene: .; CDR3 DNA: TGTGCCAGCAGTTTCGGGTTTTGGGAGACCCAGTACTTC; CDR3 protein: CASSFGFWETQYF
V gene: TRBV12-3/TRBV12-4; clone size: .; J gene: TRBJ1-4; D gene: TRBD1; CDR3 DNA: TGTGCCAGCAGTCTCATAGGACAGGGGGGTGAAAAACTGTTTTTT; CDR3 protein: CASSLIGQGGEKLFF
V gene: TRBV11-1; clone size: many; J gene: TRBJ2-7; D gene: TRBD1; CDR3 DNA: TGTGCCAGCAGGGGGACAGGGGAGGTCGAGCAGTACTTC; CDR3 protein: CASRGTGEVEQYF
V gene: TRBV4-2; clone size: .; J gene: TRBJ2-3; D gene: TRBD2; CDR3 DNA: TGTGCCAGCAGCCAAGGACTAGCGGGATCCACAGATACGCAGTATTTT; CDR3 protein: CASSQGLAGSTDTQYF
V gene: TRBV4-3; clone size: .; J gene: TRBJ2-3; D gene: .; CDR3 DNA: TGCGCCAGCAGCCAAGGGAATACCGCGTGGGATACGCAGTATTTT; CDR3 protein: CASSQGNTAWDTQYF
V gene: TRBV10-3; clone size: few; J gene: TRBJ2-5; D gene: .; CDR3 DNA: TGTGCCATCAGTGAGTCTGGCTCAGAGACCCAGTACTTC; CDR3 protein: CAISESGSETQYF
V gene: TRBV5-1; clone size: .; J gene: TRBJ1-2; D gene: .; CDR3 DNA: TGCGCCAGCAGCGGGGGGGGATTGTCGGGAGGCTACACCTTC; CDR3 protein: CASSGGGLSGGYTF
V gene: TRBV27; clone size: medium-sized; J gene: TRBJ2-3; D gene: TRBD2; CDR3 DNA: TGTGCCAGCAGTTTCGGGGGGGCAAGCACAGATACGCAGTATTTT; CDR3 protein: CASSFGGASTDTQYF
V gene: TRBV6-1; clone size: few; J gene: TRBJ2-5; D gene: .; CDR3 DNA: TGTGCCAGCAGTGAGGGGACGTTAGAAAGGGAGACCCAGTACTTC; CDR3 protein: CASSEGTLERETQYF
V gene: TRBV7-6; clone size: many; J gene: TRBJ2-5; D gene: .; CDR3 DNA: TGTGCCAGCAGCTTATCCCCAGCATTTTCGTCGGAGACCCAGTACTTC; CDR3 protein: CASSLSPAFSSETQYF
V gene: TRBV27; clone size: many; J gene: TRBJ2-3; D gene: .; CDR3 DNA: TGTGCCAGCAGTTTAAAAGGGGCCCGCACAGATACGCAGTATTTT; CDR3 protein: CASSLKGARTDTQYF